The present entry profiles one T cell receptor (beta chain) with its context. The CDR3 is 11 residues long. The germline V and J ends were trimmed by 5 bases and 6 bases, with 8 bases remaining between them. Germline values: CDR1 DFQATT, CDR2 SNEGSKA (reference sequence). The source of the sample is a study of cytomegalovirus exposure and HLA in healthy donors. In the PCR, 60 Vbeta and 13 Jbeta primers were used. Profiled with immunoSEQ multiplex PCR; TCRdb holds only in-frame clones, not every one. The sample records roughly 140,000 clones, around 65% being singletons. What was sequenced was PBMCs. This chain connects TRBV20-1 to TRBJ2-1; D is uncertain. The TCR sequence derives from a young woman in good health and CMV-seropositive. The CDR3 region is CSADLSNEQFF. The CDR3 DNA sequence: TGCAGTGCTGATCTGAGCAATGAGCAGTTCTTC.